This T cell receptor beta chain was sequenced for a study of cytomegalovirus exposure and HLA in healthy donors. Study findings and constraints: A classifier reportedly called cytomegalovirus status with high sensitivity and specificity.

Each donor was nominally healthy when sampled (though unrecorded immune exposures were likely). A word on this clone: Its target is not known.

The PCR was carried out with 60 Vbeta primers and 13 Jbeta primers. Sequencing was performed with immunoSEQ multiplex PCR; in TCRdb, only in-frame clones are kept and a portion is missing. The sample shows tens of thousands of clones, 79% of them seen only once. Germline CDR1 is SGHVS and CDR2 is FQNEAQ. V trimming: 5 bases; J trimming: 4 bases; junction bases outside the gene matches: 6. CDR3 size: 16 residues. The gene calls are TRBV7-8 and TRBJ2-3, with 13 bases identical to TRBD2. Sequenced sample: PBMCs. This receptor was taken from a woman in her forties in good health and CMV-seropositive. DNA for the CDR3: TGTGCCAGCAGCCGACGGACTAGCGGGAGTGCAGATACGCAGTATTTT. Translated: CASSRRTSGSADTQYF.